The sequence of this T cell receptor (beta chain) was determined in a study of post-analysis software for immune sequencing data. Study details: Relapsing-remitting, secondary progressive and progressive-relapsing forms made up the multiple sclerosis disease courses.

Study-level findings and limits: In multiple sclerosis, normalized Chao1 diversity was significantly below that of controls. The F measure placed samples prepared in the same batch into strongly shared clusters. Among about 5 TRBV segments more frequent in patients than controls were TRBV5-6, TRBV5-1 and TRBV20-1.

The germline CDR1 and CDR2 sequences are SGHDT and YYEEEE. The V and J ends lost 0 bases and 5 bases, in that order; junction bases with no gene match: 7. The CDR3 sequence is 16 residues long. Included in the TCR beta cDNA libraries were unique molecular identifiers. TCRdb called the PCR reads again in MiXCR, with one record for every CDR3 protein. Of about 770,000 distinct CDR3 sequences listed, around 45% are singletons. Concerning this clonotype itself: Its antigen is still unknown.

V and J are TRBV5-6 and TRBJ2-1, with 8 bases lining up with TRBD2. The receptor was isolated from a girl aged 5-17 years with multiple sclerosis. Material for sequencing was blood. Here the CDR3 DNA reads TGTGCCAGCAGCTTGGCAGTACTAGCGGAAAACAATGAGCAGTTCTTC. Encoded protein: CASSLAVLAENNEQFF.